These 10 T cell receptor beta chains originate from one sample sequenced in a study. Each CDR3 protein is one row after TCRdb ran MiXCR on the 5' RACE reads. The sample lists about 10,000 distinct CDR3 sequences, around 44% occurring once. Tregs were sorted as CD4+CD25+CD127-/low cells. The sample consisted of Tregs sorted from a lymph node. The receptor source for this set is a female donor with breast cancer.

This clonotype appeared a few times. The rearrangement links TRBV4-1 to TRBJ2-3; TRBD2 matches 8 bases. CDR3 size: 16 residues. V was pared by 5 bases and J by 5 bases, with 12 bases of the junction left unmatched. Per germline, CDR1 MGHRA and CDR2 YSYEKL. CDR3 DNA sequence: TGCGCCAGCAGCACGAACACGGGACTAGTAGGAGATACGCAGTATTTT. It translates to CASSTNTGLVGDTQYF.

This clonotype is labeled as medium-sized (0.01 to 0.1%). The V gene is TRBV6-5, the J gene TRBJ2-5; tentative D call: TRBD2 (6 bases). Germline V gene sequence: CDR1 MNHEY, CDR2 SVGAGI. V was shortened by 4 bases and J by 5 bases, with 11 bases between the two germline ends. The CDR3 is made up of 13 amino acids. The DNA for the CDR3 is TGTGCCAGCAGTTTCTATGGAGGGGAGACCCAGTACTTC. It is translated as CASSFYGGETQYF.

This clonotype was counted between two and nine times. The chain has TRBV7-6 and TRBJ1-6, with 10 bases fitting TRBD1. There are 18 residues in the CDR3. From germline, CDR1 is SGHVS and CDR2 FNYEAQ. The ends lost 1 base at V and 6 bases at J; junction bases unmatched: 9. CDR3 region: CASSLGARQGAGNSPLHF. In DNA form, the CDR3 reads TGTGCCAGCAGCTTAGGAGCCCGACAGGGGGCCGGTAATTCACCCCTCCACTTT.

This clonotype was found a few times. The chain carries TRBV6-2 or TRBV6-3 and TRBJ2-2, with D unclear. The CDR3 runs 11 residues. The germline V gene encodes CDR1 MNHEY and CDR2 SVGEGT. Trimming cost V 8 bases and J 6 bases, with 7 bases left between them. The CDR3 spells CASRKAGELFF. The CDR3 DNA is TGTGCCAGCCGTAAAGCCGGGGAGCTGTTTTTT.

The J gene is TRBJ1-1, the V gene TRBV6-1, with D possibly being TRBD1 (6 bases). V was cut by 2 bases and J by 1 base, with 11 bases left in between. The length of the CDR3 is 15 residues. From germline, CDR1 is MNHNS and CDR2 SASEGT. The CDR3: CASSEWKTGNTEAFF. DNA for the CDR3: TGTGCCAGCAGTGAATGGAAGACAGGGAACACTGAAGCTTTCTTT.

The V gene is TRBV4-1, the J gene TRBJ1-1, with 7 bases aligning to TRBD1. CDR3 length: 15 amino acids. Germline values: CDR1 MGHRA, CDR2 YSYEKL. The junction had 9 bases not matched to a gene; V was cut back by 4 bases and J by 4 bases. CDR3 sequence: CASSPQGAGGTEAFF. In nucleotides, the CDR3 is TGCGCCAGCAGCCCACAAGGGGCAGGGGGCACTGAAGCTTTCTTT.

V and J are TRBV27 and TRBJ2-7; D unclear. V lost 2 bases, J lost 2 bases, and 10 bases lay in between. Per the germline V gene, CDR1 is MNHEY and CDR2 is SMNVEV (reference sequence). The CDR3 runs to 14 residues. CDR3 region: CASSLASGAYEQYF. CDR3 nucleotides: TGTGCCAGCAGTTTAGCCTCGGGCGCCTACGAGCAGTACTTC.

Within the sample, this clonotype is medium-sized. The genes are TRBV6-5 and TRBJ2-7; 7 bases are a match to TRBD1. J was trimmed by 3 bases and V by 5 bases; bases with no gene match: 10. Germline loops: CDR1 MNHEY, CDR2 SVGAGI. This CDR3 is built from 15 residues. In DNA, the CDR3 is TGTGCCAGCAGTCCAGCCGGGACAGTTAACTACGAGCAGTACTTC. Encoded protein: CASSPAGTVNYEQYF.

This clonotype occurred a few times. The chain's CDR3 is CAISEGQGIPYEQYF. The CDR3 region has the DNA TGTGCCATCAGTGAGGGGCAGGGTATTCCCTACGAGCAGTACTTC. The rearrangement joins TRBV10-3 to TRBJ2-7, with D perhaps matching TRBD1 (5 bases). CDR3 size: 15 residues. V lost 2 bases and J lost 2, with 13 bases in between. Germline V lookup: CDR1 ENHRY, CDR2 SYGVKD.

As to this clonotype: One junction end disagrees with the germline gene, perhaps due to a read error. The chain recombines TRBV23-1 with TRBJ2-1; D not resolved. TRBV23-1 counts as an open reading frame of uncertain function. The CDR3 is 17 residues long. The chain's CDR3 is CASSQATDSSSYNEQFF. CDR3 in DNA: TGTGCCAGCAGCCAAGCAACCGATTCGAGCTCCTACAATGAGCAGTTCTTC.